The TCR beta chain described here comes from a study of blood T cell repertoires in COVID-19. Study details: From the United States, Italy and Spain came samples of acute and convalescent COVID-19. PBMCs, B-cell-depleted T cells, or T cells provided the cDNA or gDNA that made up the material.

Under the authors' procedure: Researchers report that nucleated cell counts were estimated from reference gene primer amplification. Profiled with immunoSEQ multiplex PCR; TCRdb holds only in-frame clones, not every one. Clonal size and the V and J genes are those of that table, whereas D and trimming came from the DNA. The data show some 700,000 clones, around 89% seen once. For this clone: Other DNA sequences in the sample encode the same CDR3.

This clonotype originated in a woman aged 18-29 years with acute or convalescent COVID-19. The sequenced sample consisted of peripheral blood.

CDR3 in amino acids: CASSRQGADTEAFF. The DNA of the CDR3 is TGTGCCAGCAGTAGACAGGGGGCGGACACTGAAGCTTTCTTT. The chain carries TRBV2 and TRBJ1-1; 10 nucleotides line up with TRBD1. The CDR3 covers 14 residues. V trimming: 5 bases; J trimming: 3 bases; junction bases outside the gene matches: 3. Germline CDR1 SNHLY, CDR2 FYNNEI.